This T cell receptor (beta chain) was recovered during a study of neoadjuvant nivolumab and ipilimumab in lung cancer. About this clone itself: Its antigen remains unknown.

CDR1 SGHDT and CDR2 YYEEEE come from the germline V gene. V gave up 0 bases and J gave up 5 bases, with 17 bases separating them. The CDR3 extends over 16 amino acids. Study-wide points: Higher pretherapy blood TCR richness went with higher resected-tumor richness.

Assay: immunoSEQ multiplex PCR; the TCRdb copy retains only in-frame clones and omits some. The table has about 27,000 clones, around 76% seen once; the top ten hold 18%. The sequencing here drew on tumor tissue, taken after neoadjuvant nivolumab, alone or with ipilimumab, at or shortly before surgery. This receptor was taken from an adult with non-small cell lung cancer. The rearrangement joins TRBV5-6 to TRBJ2-5; the D gene is possibly TRBD1 (5 bases). CDR3 sequence (DNA): TGTGCCAGCAGCTTGGCTCTTTCAGGGCCGAGGGAGACCCAGTACTTC. This gives the protein CASSLALSGPRETQYF.